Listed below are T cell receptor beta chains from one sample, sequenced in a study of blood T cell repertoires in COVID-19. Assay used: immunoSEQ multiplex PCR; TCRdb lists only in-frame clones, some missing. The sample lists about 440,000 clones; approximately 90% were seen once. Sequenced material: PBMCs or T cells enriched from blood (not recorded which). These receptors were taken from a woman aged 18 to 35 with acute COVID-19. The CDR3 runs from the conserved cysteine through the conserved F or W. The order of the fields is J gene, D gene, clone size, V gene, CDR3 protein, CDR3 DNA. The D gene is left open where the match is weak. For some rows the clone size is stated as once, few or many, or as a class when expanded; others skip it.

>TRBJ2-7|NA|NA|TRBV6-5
CASRLTSSYEQYF
TGTGCCAGCCGACTAACTAGCTCCTACGAGCAGTACTTC
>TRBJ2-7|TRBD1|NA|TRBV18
CASSPPIIQDRGSEQYF
TGTGCCAGCTCACCACCGATTATCCAGGACAGGGGAAGCGAGCAGTACTTC
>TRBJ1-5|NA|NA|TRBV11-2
CASSLGGRGSNQPQHF
TGTGCCAGCAGCTTAGGAGGCCGAGGTAGCAATCAGCCCCAGCATTTT
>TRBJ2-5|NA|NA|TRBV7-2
CASSYPAGETQYF
TGTGCCAGCAGCTACCCCGCGGGAGAGACCCAGTACTTC
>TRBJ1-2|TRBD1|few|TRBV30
CAWRSDRVYYGYTF
TGTGCCTGGAGATCCGACAGGGTCTATTATGGCTACACCTTC
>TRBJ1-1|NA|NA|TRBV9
CASSGGRTNTEAFF
TGTGCCAGCAGTGGGGGGAGAACGAACACTGAAGCTTTCTTT
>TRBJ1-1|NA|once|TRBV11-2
CASSGPGRTEAFF
TGTGCCAGCAGCGGACCGGGGAGGACTGAAGCTTTCTTT
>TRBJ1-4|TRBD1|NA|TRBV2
CASRGRRTGVEKLFF
TGTGCCAGCAGGGGACGGAGGACAGGGGTAGAAAAACTGTTTTTT
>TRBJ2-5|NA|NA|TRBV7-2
CASSLEDYQETQYF
TGTGCCAGCAGCTTAGAGGACTACCAAGAGACCCAGTACTTC
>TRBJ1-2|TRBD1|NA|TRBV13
CASSLGAAGQGIPGYTF
TGTGCCAGCAGCTTAGGGGCGGCAGGACAGGGGATTCCTGGCTACACCTTC
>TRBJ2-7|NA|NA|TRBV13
CASSLPSGYEQYF
TGTGCCAGCAGCTTACCTTCCGGCTACGAGCAGTACTTC
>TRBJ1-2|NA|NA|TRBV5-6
CASSSGVGLVAYGYTF
TGTGCCAGCAGCTCCGGGGTAGGCTTAGTAGCCTATGGCTACACCTTC
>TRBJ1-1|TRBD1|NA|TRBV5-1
CASRLGDRVTEAFF
TGCGCCAGCAGGCTGGGGGACAGAGTCACTGAAGCTTTCTTT
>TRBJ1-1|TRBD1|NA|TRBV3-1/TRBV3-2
CASSRGQANTEAFF
TGTGCCAGCAGCCGTGGACAGGCGAACACTGAAGCTTTCTTT
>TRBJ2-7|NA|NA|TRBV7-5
CVRSLARQGTSYEQYF
TGTGTCAGAAGCTTAGCCCGACAGGGGACAAGCTACGAGCAGTACTTC
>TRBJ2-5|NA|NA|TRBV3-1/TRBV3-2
CASSQLRAGTQYF
TGTGCCAGCAGCCAACTGCGGGCTGGGACCCAGTACTTC
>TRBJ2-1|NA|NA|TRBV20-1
CSATRVNEQFF
TGCAGTGCTACCAGGGTCAATGAGCAGTTCTTC
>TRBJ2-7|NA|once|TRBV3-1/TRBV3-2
CASSRENYEQYF
TGTGCCAGCAGCCGGGAGAACTACGAGCAGTACTTC
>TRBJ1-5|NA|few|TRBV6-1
CASSEARFQPQHF
TGTGCCAGCAGTGAAGCGAGATTTCAGCCCCAGCATTTT
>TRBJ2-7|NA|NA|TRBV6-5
CASTLRTEAYEQYF
TGTGCCAGCACCCTTAGGACAGAGGCCTACGAGCAGTACTTC
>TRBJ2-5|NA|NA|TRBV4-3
CASSQEGRVQETQYF
TGCGCCAGCAGCCAAGAGGGCAGGGTCCAAGAGACCCAGTACTTC
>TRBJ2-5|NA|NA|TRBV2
CASSEGAQHQETQYF
TGTGCCAGCAGTGAGGGGGCACAACACCAAGAGACCCAGTACTTC
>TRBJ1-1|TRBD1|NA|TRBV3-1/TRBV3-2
CASSTTGYTEAFF
TGTGCCAGCAGCACGACAGGGTACACTGAAGCTTTCTTT
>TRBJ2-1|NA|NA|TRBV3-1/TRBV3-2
CASSEDGETEYNEQFF
TGTGCCAGCAGCGAAGATGGCGAGACAGAATACAATGAGCAGTTCTTC
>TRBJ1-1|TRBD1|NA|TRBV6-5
CASRPGTGMNTEAFF
TGTGCCAGCCGTCCCGGGACAGGGATGAACACTGAAGCTTTCTTT
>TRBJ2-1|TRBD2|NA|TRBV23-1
CASSLRKTSDNEQFF
TGCGCCAGCAGTCTGAGGAAGACTAGCGATAATGAGCAGTTCTTC
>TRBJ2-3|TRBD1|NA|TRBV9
CASSPTQGVDTQYF
TGTGCCAGCAGCCCGACCCAGGGGGTCGATACGCAGTATTTT
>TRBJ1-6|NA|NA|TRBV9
CASSPGDSPLHF
TGTGCCAGCAGCCCGGGGGATTCACCCCTCCACTTT
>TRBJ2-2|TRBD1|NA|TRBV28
CASSLGQGLIPNTGELFF
TGTGCCAGCAGTTTGGGACAGGGGTTAATTCCCAACACCGGGGAGCTGTTTTTT
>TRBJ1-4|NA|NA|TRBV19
CASSQDNINEKLFF
TGTGCCAGTAGTCAGGACAACATTAATGAAAAACTGTTTTTT
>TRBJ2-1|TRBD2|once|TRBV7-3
CASSLTAGANNEQFF
TGTGCCAGCAGCTTAACAGCGGGGGCCAACAATGAGCAGTTCTTC
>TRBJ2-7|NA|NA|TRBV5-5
CASSLEAGNYEQYF
TGTGCCAGCAGCTTGGAGGCAGGGAACTACGAGCAGTACTTC
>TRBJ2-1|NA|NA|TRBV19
CASSISGVNSYNEQFF
TGTGCCAGTAGTATCTCGGGGGTAAATTCCTACAATGAGCAGTTCTTC
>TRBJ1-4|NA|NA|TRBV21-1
CASSLSLRPAGEKLFF
TGTGCCAGCAGCCTTTCGTTACGGCCGGCCGGGGAAAAACTGTTTTTT
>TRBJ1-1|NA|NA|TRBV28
CASTPGDTEAFF
TGTGCCAGCACCCCAGGTGACACTGAAGCTTTCTTT
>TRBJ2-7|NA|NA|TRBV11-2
CASSVAQGHYEQYF
TGTGCCAGCAGCGTCGCTCAGGGGCATTACGAGCAGTACTTC
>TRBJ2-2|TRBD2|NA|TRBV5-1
CASSSTSGETNTGELFF
TGCGCCAGCAGCTCGACTAGCGGGGAAACGAACACCGGGGAGCTGTTTTTT
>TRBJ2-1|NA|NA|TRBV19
CASSTSRFEQFF
TGTGCCAGTAGTACATCTAGATTTGAGCAGTTCTTC
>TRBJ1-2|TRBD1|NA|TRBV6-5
CASSYLTRDSYGYTF
TGTGCCAGCAGTTACTTGACTAGGGACAGCTATGGCTACACCTTC
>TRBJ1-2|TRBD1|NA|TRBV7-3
CASSLSQDRASGYTF
TGTGCCAGCAGCTTATCTCAGGACAGGGCGTCTGGCTACACCTTC
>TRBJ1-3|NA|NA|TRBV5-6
CASSQTVVGNTIYF
TGTGCCAGCAGCCAGACAGTGGTGGGTAACACCATATATTTT
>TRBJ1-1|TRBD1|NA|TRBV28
CASSLWTGFTEAFF
TGTGCCAGCAGTCTCTGGACAGGGTTCACTGAAGCTTTCTTT
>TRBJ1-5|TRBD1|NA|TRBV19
CASSDRGRQPQHF
TGTGCCAGTAGTGACAGGGGCAGGCAGCCCCAGCATTTT
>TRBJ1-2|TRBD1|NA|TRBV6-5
CASSLTWTGEGYGYTF
TGTGCCAGCAGTTTAACATGGACAGGGGAAGGCTATGGCTACACCTTC
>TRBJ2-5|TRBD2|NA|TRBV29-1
CSVALAGLQETQYF
TGCAGCGTTGCCCTAGCGGGCCTCCAAGAGACCCAGTACTTC
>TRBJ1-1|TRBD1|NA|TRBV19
CASSMRNRGPLNTEAFF
TGTGCCAGTAGTATGCGTAACAGGGGCCCCCTGAACACTGAAGCTTTCTTT
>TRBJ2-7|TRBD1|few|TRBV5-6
CASSLFTGDYYEQYF
TGTGCCAGCAGCTTGTTCACAGGGGATTACTACGAGCAGTACTTC
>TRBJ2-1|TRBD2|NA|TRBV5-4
CASSLMLAGGTNEQFF
TGTGCCAGCAGCTTGATGCTGGCGGGAGGTACAAATGAGCAGTTCTTC
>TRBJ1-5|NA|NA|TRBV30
CAWSVPKETNGVNQPQHF
TGTGCCTGGAGTGTTCCCAAAGAAACTAACGGGGTTAATCAGCCCCAGCATTTT
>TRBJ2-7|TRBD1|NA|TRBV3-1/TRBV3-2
CASSLQGARLEQYF
TGTGCCAGCAGCCTCCAGGGGGCGCGTCTCGAGCAGTACTTC
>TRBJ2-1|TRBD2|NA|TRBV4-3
CASSQPGTSFFF
TGCGCCAGCAGCCAACCCGGGACTAGTTTTTTCTTC
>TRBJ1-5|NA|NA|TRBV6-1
CASSDRGNQPQHF
TGTGCCAGCAGTGACAGGGGCAATCAGCCCCAGCATTTT
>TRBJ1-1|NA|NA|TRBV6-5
CASRTGHEAFF
TGTGCCAGCAGGACGGGTCATGAAGCTTTCTTT
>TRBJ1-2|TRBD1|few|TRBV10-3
CAISEGTGDLTNYGYTF
TGTGCCATCAGTGAGGGGACAGGCGACTTAACTAACTATGGCTACACCTTC
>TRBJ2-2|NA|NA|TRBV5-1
CASYIPRGLGTGELFF
TGCGCCAGCTATATCCCCCGCGGACTCGGCACCGGGGAGCTGTTTTTT